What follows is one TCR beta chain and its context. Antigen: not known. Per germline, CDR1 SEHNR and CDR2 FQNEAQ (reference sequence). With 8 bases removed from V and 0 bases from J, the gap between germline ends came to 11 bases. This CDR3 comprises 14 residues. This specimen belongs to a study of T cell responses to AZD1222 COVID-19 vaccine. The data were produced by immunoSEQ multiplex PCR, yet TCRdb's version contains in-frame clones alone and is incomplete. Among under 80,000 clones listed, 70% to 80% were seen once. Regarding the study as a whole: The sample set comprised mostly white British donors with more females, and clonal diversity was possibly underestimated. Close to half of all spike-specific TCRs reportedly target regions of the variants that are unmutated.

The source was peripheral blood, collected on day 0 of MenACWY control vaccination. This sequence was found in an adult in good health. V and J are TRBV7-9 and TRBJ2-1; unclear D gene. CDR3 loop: CASVPTSSYNEQFF. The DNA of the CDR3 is TGTGCCAGCGTCCCTACCAGCTCCTACAATGAGCAGTTCTTC.